The subject of this entry is one T cell receptor beta chain. Its matching antigen is unknown. Using a J-beta primer mix together with a sample-barcoded 5' primer, a second PCR was run for about 7 to 12 cycles. TCRdb independently ran MiXCR on the 5' RACE reads; one entry per CDR3 protein. The data show about 1.6 million distinct CDR3 sequences, almost 35% seen once. These data originate in a study of blood T cells in healthy people across ages. Study outcomes and limitations: TCR beta diversity, measured per million T cells, fell in a roughly linear way with age.

V was clipped by 7 bases and J by 5 bases, with 20 bases between them. CDR3 size: 16 residues. Germline-derived CDR1 and CDR2 are SGHAT and FQNNGV. The V gene is TRBV11-2, the J gene TRBJ2-2; D is possibly TRBD2 (6 bases). This TCR was recovered from a woman aged 30 to 39 in good health. The sample was blood. CDR3: CASTRRTSSRTGELFF. Here the CDR3 DNA reads TGTGCCAGCACCCGACGAACTAGCTCTCGAACCGGGGAGCTGTTTTTT.